This T cell receptor (beta chain) was identified in a study of cytomegalovirus exposure and HLA in healthy donors (TCRdb year 2017). General notes on the study: An earlier analysis of roughly 610 of the donors reported around 280 Gb of sequence data and 95 million to 130 million unique TCR beta sequences obtained from around 170 million T cells. Donor age, sex, ethnicity and CMV serostatus were compiled alongside the repertoire data. Four to six DR-DQ haplotypes were handled as single units for association and clustering, since linkage in the cohort was strong. The study was designed to test whether signatures of past pathogen exposure could be identified by cataloging public T cell receptors. The study used immunosequencing to profile the T cell repertoires of approximately 640 subjects and linked those repertoires to cytomegalovirus serostatus. In the later analysis, no new phenotypic data were used to find candidate immune exposures; instead, reliance was placed on TCR beta sequences and their occurrence across donors. Every repertoire in the discovery cohort had been generated on one and the same sequencing platform. About 330 gigabases of sequencing data and around 80 million unique TCR sequences made up an early release that covered 500 to 650 HLA-typed donors. Among the roughly 400 genotyped donors, around 81% belonged to the genetic ancestry cluster associated with self-reported Caucasian donors. Besides the first cohort of more than 650 subjects, a separate validation cohort made up of 120 different subjects was used. HLA typing included class I and class II loci at four-digit resolution. A later genetic analysis took genome-wide SNP genotypes for about 55% of the 666 donors and used that subset as a discovery cohort. To decide whether each TCR beta V gene segment behaved as functional or pseudogenic, an earlier analysis of fewer than 750 of the donors relied on high-throughput TCR beta sequencing. In a later analysis, previously published TCR beta repertoires from fewer than 750 donors were re-analyzed and high-resolution HLA genotyping was added so that TCR occurrence patterns could be studied. To predict cytomegalovirus infection status, the study brought together high-throughput TCR immunosequencing, statistical association of individual TCRs with disease status, and machine learning. The number of typed donors differed by locus: roughly 629-640 for A, B, C, DRB1 and DQB1; 500 to 550 for DQA1; over 600 for DPA1; and 400 to 480 for DPB1. On average, over 200,000 unique TCR beta nucleotide sequences were sequenced per donor among a few hundred genotyped donors of the cohort, with approximately 18% of those sequences being non-productive. Beyond this particular receptor, the publication reports: In the study, 150 to 200 TCR beta chains were listed as associated with cytomegalovirus. A further reported finding was that TCR beta sequences accurately predicted the HLA-A and HLA-B alleles for most subjects in the first cohort. Some IMGT-functional V segments, including TRBV6-2 and TRBV6-3, could not be told apart with the 87-base-pair reads, so those segments were excluded. In a later analysis, some 18,000 TCR beta sequences were associated with specific HLA alleles at a false discovery rate of 0.05. A later genetic analysis reported fewer N-insertions in productive TCRs among donors in an Asian-associated ancestry cluster than the approximately 670-donor mean. Strong co-occurrence of HLA alleles, especially DR and DQ, made assigning TCR associations to individual alleles difficult. Immune exposure information for the cohort was limited to CMV serostatus. In both the original and validation cohorts, the classifier was reported to diagnose cytomegalovirus status with high specificity and sensitivity. Presence/absence analyses assumed roughly uniform sequencing depth across donors, an assumption that may not hold. A later analysis found that most CMV-associated TCR beta chains appeared HLA-restricted, with HLA associations seemingly driven largely by CMV exposure. In a later analysis, the rate of TCR association differed among HLA loci, with DRB1 alleles having the most associated TCRs and HLA-C alleles having the fewest. Broadly in line with IMGT annotations, most TCR beta V segments showed up in productive rearrangements about 87% or about 30% of the time in an earlier analysis of around 550 of the donors. A later genetic analysis associated a missense DCLRE1C variant with V-gene and J-gene trimming of TCR beta chains, and an independent cohort replicated the association. Several of the top co-occurrence clusters appeared to be linked to parvovirus B19, influenza, CMV and Epstein-Barr virus, according to a later analysis. Because counts were too low, roughly 18 rarely observed V segments, including chromosome 9 orphons, were left out of the earlier analysis of some 640 of the donors. HLA typing was unavailable for some donors at each locus, so association tests used only the typed subset. In a later analysis, HLA-associated TCR beta chains were found to be more clonally expanded and to have lower generation probabilities than equally common non-associated chains. A cluster of highly shared sequence variants was judged likely to be a technical artifact of the sequencing pipeline. The cohort was sequenced for TCR beta chains only, and without alpha or paired-chain data the features that could be detected were limited. It was suggested by the authors that the approach could potentially be generalized to other disease states and immunological phenotypes. Correlated functional status among segregating V segments might reflect linkage disequilibrium, but an unknown experimental factor could not be ruled out. Most TCR sequences were observed very rarely across donors, whereas some public TCRs were present in many individuals. A few of the identified cytomegalovirus-associated TCR beta chains were confirmed in vitro to be specific for cytomegalovirus antigens.

As concerns this clone: Its antigen remains unidentified. Per-nucleotide qualities are absent, and no much larger clonotype sits a single base away.

The V end loses 4 bases and the J end loses 1 base, and a stretch of 14 bases separates them. The germline V gene supplies CDR1 SGHTA and CDR2 FQGNSA. From the cysteine up to the phenylalanine, the CDR3 has a length of 16 residues. The kept DNA is CDR3 alone, 48 bases in frame from the first base. In total, roughly 670 healthy bone marrow donors made up the cohort. All cohort members were sampled while nominally healthy, although unrecorded immune exposures were likely present. The donor tested CMV seropositive and was one of the 289 seropositive cohort members. Every donor gave a peripheral blood sample, and the peripheral blood mononuclear cells from that sample were used for TCR beta sequencing. The Qiagen DNeasy Blood Extraction Kit was used to extract genomic DNA from the blood cell samples. Library creation used the immunoSEQ multiplex PCR assay. A mixture of 60 forward primers for TCR Vbeta segments and 13 reverse primers for TCR Jbeta segments was used in the multiplex PCR. The CDR3 region of rearranged TCR beta genes was amplified from genomic DNA by a multiplex PCR assay. Amplified TCR beta libraries were sequenced as 87-base-pair reads on the Illumina HiSeq System. The study's processing was this. A later analysis counted approximately 84 million unique TCR beta chains across the 550 to 700 repertoires, and roughly 10 million of these chains were shared by at least two donors. Raw reads were error-corrected and collapsed into unique sequences with a nearest-neighbor algorithm that merged closely related sequences to remove PCR and sequencing errors. CDR3 sequences were aligned to IMGT reference sequences to assign V, D and J gene segments. For a sequence to be retained, at least a six-nucleotide match to both a V gene segment and a J gene segment was required. A rearrangement was called productive if the CDR3 had no stop codons and remained in frame with V and J, and every other rearrangement was called non-productive. CDR3 was defined by IMGT convention, running from the second conserved V-encoded cysteine to the conserved J-encoded phenylalanine. The earlier analysis of some 550 of the donors excluded any sequence lacking an unambiguous match to a single V gene segment. An earlier analysis of about 600 of the donors called V segments functional above 56.7% productive rearrangements and segregating when the between-donor standard deviation exceeded 5%. A statistical classification framework was built to diagnose cytomegalovirus status from the catalog of TCR beta chain sequences. A later analysis assigned V and J genes by comparing TCR nucleotide sequences with IMGT/GENE-DB human TR gene sequences. Using the TCRdist pipeline, a later analysis assigned CDR3 sequences along with most-parsimonious VDJ recombination scenarios. In a later analysis, each TCR beta chain was defined by its CDR3 amino acid sequence together with its V-gene family, and reads lacking a unique V-gene family were excluded. To address suspected cross-contamination and a sequencing artifact, a later analysis removed roughly 580 highly shared, low-generation-probability nucleotide sequences. In a later analysis, a clonal expansion index for each public chain was calculated from normalized within-repertoire ranks of inferred template counts. In a later analysis, generation probabilities were computed with a VDJ recombination model fitted to out-of-frame rearrangements, and the resulting probabilities were checked against IGoR. In a later analysis, hypergeometric tests were used to score TCR-TCR, TCR-HLA and TCR-CMV co-occurrence, with a repertoire-size bias correction applied to TCR pairs. False discovery rates were estimated in a later analysis by permuting HLA or CMV assignments 20 times. In a later analysis, co-occurring TCRs were grouped using DBSCAN, with TCRdist sequence similarity added in when clustering inside HLA-allele-positive subsets. Co-occurrence clustering excluded repertoires with fewer than 30,000 or more than 120,000 public chains, plus five with anomalous nucleotide sharing. TCRdb stores this immuneACCESS table with in-frame sequences only. Part of the clones is absent; in the studies checked, under half of the shortfall reflects unresolved V genes, and no reason is known for the rest. That table furnishes V, J and clone size, whereas the DNA furnished D and trimming. The sample data list 150,000 to 200,000 clones, and 60% to 80% of these were observed just once. The ten largest make up approximately 4.6% of the sample.

This chain joins TRBV7-2 to TRBJ1-5; TRBD1 might be the D gene, on 6 matching bases. The receptor comes from a young man in good health and CMV-seropositive. Material: PBMCs. The DNA reads as follows: TGTGCCAGCAGCTGGGGAACAGGGAGAAGCAATCAGCCCCAGCATTTT. This codes for CASSWGTGRSNQPQHF. Joined to the reference TRBV7-2 and TRBJ1-5 proteins, this CDR3 gives the full variable domain: GAGVSQSPSNKVTEKGKDVELRCDPISGHTALYWYRQSLGQGLEFLIYFQGNSAPDKSGLPSDRFSAERTGGSVSTLTIQRTQQEDSAVYLCASSWGTGRSNQPQHFGDGTRLSIL.